This is a list of T cell receptor beta chains from one sample in a study of blood T cell repertoires in COVID-19. Repertoires were generated with immunoSEQ multiplex PCR, while TCRdb's copy carries only in-frame clones and drops some. The table has over 450,000 clones, nearly 90% seen once; the top ten hold approximately 0.9%. Specimen: peripheral blood. These receptors all stem from a man aged 18 to 30 with COVID-19, enrolled during active disease. CDR3s include the opening cysteine and the closing phenylalanine or tryptophan. The D gene is left open where the match is weak. Clone size is stated in some rows and not others, as once, few, many or a class when expanded.

.	TRBV7-3	TRBJ2-6	.	TGTGCCAGCAGCGCGCAGGGTTCTGGGGCCAACGTCCTGACTTTC	CASSAQGSGANVLTF
.	TRBV6-5	TRBJ1-1	.	TGTGCCAGCAGTTACTCTCCGCGTCACCGGAACACTGAAGCTTTCTTT	CASSYSPRHRNTEAFF
.	TRBV19	TRBJ2-7	TRBD1	TGTGCCAGTAGTATGGGCGGGACAGGGGGCTACGAGCAGTACTTC	CASSMGGTGGYEQYF
.	TRBV11-3	TRBJ2-1	TRBD2	TGTGCCAGCAGCTTAGTCGCTAGCGGGAGCAATGAGCAGTTCTTC	CASSLVASGSNEQFF
.	TRBV2	TRBJ2-7	.	TGTGCCAGCAGTGGGGTGGACAGAACCTACGAGCAGTACTTC	CASSGVDRTYEQYF
.	TRBV25-1	TRBJ2-2	TRBD2	TGTGCCAGCAGGTCTCCTAGCGGAGCAACCGGGGAGCTGTTTTTT	CASRSPSGATGELFF
.	TRBV5-6	TRBJ2-1	.	TGTGCCAGCAATGAAGGCAGCAGCGAGTACAATGAGCAGTTCTTC	CASNEGSSEYNEQFF
.	TRBV20-1	TRBJ2-7	.	TGCAGTGCCTCCCAACTTTACGAGCAGTACTTC	CSASQLYEQYF
.	TRBV5-1	TRBJ2-7	TRBD1	TGCGCCAGCAGCCTCGGACAGGGTCGCTACGAGCAGTACTTC	CASSLGQGRYEQYF
.	TRBV5-4	TRBJ2-7	.	TGTGCCAGCAGCTTACCTGACAGGGAGCAGTACTTC	CASSLPDREQYF
.	TRBV11-2	TRBJ2-3	TRBD2	TGTGCCAGCAGCGCCGGGACTAGCGCCCTCATACAAATGGATACGCAGTATTTT	CASSAGTSALIQMDTQYF
.	TRBV28	TRBJ1-6	.	TGTGCCAGCAATGGGGGGGGAGGGAGCTCCTATAATTCACCCCTCCACTTT	CASNGGGGSSYNSPLHF
once	TRBV6-5	TRBJ2-7	TRBD2	TGTGCCAGCAGCCGTCCCGGGGGGAACACCTACGAGCAGTACTTC	CASSRPGGNTYEQYF
once	TRBV11-3	TRBJ2-7	.	TGTGCCAGCAGCGGCCTAGCGCCCTACTCCTACGAGCAGTACTTC	CASSGLAPYSYEQYF
.	TRBV9	TRBJ1-1	.	TGTGCCAGCAGCCCCACCGGGAACACTGAAGCTTTCTTT	CASSPTGNTEAFF
.	TRBV4-2	TRBJ2-7	TRBD1	TGTGCCAGCAGCCAAGATCGTGGACAGGGAGGCTACGAGCAGTACTTC	CASSQDRGQGGYEQYF
.	TRBV2	TRBJ1-4	.	TGTGCCAGCAGGCAAACAGGTTCAACTAATGAAAAACTGTTTTTT	CASRQTGSTNEKLFF
once	TRBV18	TRBJ2-3	TRBD2	TGTGCCAGCTCCCTGTCGGGGGGGTATGATACGCAGTATTTT	CASSLSGGYDTQYF
.	TRBV18	TRBJ2-7	TRBD2	TGTGCCAGCTCTCTGACTAGCGCGGACTACGAGCAGTACTTC	CASSLTSADYEQYF
.	TRBV13	TRBJ2-2	.	TGTGCCAGCAGCCTGGGAGGCGGCGGGGAGCTGTTTTTT	CASSLGGGGELFF
.	TRBV7-8	TRBJ1-2	.	TGTGCCAGCAGCTTAGGGGCAGGCCCCGTCTATGGCTACACCTTC	CASSLGAGPVYGYTF
.	TRBV5-1	TRBJ2-3	TRBD2	TGCGCCAGCAGCAGAAGGACAGCTAGCGGGATTTCAGATACGCAGTATTTT	CASSRRTASGISDTQYF
few	TRBV9	TRBJ2-2	TRBD2	TGTGCCAGCAGCGTAGTGGCGAGCGGGGGATACACCGGGGAGCTGTTTTTT	CASSVVASGGYTGELFF
few	TRBV7-9	TRBJ1-1	TRBD1	TGTGCCAGCAGCTTCCGACAGGGCACTGAAGCTTTCTTT	CASSFRQGTEAFF
.	TRBV2	TRBJ2-2	TRBD2	TGTGCCAGCAAGGGCCTAGCGGGGACCGGGGAGCTGTTTTTT	CASKGLAGTGELFF
.	TRBV6-2/TRBV6-3	TRBJ2-2	TRBD1	TGTGCCAGCAGTTACTCGACAGGGGCCAGCGGGGAGCTGTTTTTT	CASSYSTGASGELFF
.	TRBV10-2	TRBJ2-2	.	TGCGCCAGCAGTGAGAGACCCGGGGGGCGGGCCGGGGAGCTGTTTTTT	CASSERPGGRAGELFF